The rows below give T cell receptor beta chains drawn from one sample of a study of cytomegalovirus exposure and HLA in healthy donors. The data were produced by immunoSEQ multiplex PCR, yet TCRdb's version contains in-frame clones alone and is incomplete. The data contain approximately 60,000 clones, around 85% of them seen just once; the ten biggest clones take up approximately 1.7%. Sequenced sample: PBMCs. The receptor set was obtained from a man aged 35-49 years in good health and CMV-seronegative. Both conserved end residues are trimmed from each CDR3. The order of the fields is D gene, J gene, V gene, CDR3 protein. D genes are given only for firm matches.

TRBD1,TRBJ1-1,TRBV19,ASQDRLNTEAF
TRBD2,TRBJ2-7,TRBV4-2,ASSLGSGGSYEQY
NA,TRBJ1-3,TRBV6-6,ASGQESSSGNTIY
NA,TRBJ1-3,TRBV4-1,ASSQALGDAGNTIY
NA,TRBJ2-2,TRBV6-5,ASTPHGGAGELF
NA,TRBJ2-1,TRBV10-3,AISDVGFNEQF
NA,TRBJ2-3,TRBV28,ASSLSFSLTDTQY
TRBD1,TRBJ1-1,TRBV27,ASSFLGQGVNTEAF
NA,TRBJ1-5,TRBV4-3,ASSQVWAPSNQPQH
NA,TRBJ1-6,TRBV19,ASSIKGQIINSPLH
TRBD2,TRBJ2-1,TRBV29-1,SVDRTSGGALHEQF
NA,TRBJ2-3,TRBV9,ASSHGPDTQY
TRBD2,TRBJ2-1,TRBV4-2,ASSQELGTSGYNEQF
NA,TRBJ1-5,TRBV5-5,ASTPGAHSNQPQH
NA,TRBJ2-3,TRBV6-6,ASRHRIDTQY
NA,TRBJ1-1,TRBV6-5,ASSYSGIDRFGTF
TRBD1,TRBJ1-2,TRBV20-1,SAARTGTYT
TRBD1,TRBJ1-1,TRBV7-9,ASSLLGRGWAF
TRBD2,TRBJ2-1,TRBV11-2,ASSLEGLAGLEQF
NA,TRBJ2-1,TRBV7-7,ASSPTLTQYNEQF
TRBD1,TRBJ2-7,TRBV10-3,AISESNRGFTSYEQY
NA,TRBJ2-1,TRBV30,AWSVRTDEQF
TRBD2,TRBJ2-1,TRBV2,ASSSLGGTNNEQF
TRBD1,TRBJ1-2,TRBV6-5,ASRDFRGYLSSYT
TRBD2,TRBJ2-2,TRBV9,ASSRGENTGELF
TRBD1,TRBJ2-1,TRBV7-9,ASSLANRGNEQF
TRBD1,TRBJ2-3,TRBV5-4,ASSLARQGTDTQY
NA,TRBJ2-3,TRBV28,ASSKYSADTQY
NA,TRBJ1-4,TRBV7-8,ASSLMGATNEKLF
TRBD2,TRBJ2-1,TRBV11-1,ASSLTSGGADEQF
NA,TRBJ1-2,TRBV6-1,ASSGGYGGSDSYGYT
NA,TRBJ2-7,TRBV10-3,AISESRRGAGYEQY
NA,TRBJ1-1,TRBV19,ASSPSSRGLQEAF
NA,TRBJ2-7,TRBV29-1,SVEASGSAYEQY
TRBD1,TRBJ1-4,TRBV28,ASSSPAAGQGLATNEKLF
TRBD1,TRBJ2-3,TRBV4-1,ASSQAPTGVGTDTQY
NA,TRBJ1-6,TRBV2,ASSLDSFNSPLH
TRBD1,TRBJ2-7,TRBV29-1,SVGADRENAYEQY
NA,TRBJ1-1,TRBV6-5,ASSYSILAQGTEAF
TRBD1,TRBJ1-2,TRBV28,ASSLFVVNRQGVAGYT
NA,TRBJ2-2,TRBV29-1,SVVMGRVGELF
TRBD1,TRBJ2-5,TRBV6-1,ASSAPGQGLETQY
NA,TRBJ1-3,TRBV29-1,SVGASGNTIY
NA,TRBJ2-2,TRBV28,ASSSTGGELF
TRBD2,TRBJ2-2,TRBV23-1,ASSQSMNGGVNANTGELF
TRBD1,TRBJ2-5,TRBV7-8,ASSPPGQGAGETQY